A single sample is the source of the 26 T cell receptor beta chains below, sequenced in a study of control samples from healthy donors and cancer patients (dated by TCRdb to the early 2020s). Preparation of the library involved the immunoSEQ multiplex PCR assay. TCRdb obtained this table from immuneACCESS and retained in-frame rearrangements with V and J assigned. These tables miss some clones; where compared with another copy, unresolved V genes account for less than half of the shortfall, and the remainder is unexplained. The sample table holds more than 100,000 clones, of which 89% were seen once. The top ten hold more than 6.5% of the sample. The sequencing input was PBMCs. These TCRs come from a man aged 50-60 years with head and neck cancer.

The CDR3 bases are TGCGCCAACTACCGGGGGGGGCCAGATACGCAGTATTTT. Its translation: CANYRGGPDTQYF. This chain links TRBV23-1 with TRBJ2-3, with 8 bases that match TRBD2. TRBV23-1 is flagged as an ORF with uncertain function. The CDR3 is 13 amino acids. The V gene end was trimmed by 10 bases and the J gene end by 4 bases; junction bases not matched to a gene: 7.

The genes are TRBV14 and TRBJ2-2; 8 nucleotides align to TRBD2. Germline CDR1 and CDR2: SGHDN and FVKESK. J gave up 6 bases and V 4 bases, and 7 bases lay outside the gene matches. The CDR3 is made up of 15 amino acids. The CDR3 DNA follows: TGTGCCAGCAGCCTTAGGGCAGCGGGAGCCGGGGAGCTGTTTTTT. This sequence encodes CASSLRAAGAGELFF. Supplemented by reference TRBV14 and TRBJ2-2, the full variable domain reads EAGVTQFPSHSVIEKGQTVTLRCDPISGHDNLYWYRRVMGKEIKFLLHFVKESKQDESGMPNNRFLAERTGGTYSTLKVQPAELEDSGVYFCASSLRAAGAGELFFGEGSRLTVL.

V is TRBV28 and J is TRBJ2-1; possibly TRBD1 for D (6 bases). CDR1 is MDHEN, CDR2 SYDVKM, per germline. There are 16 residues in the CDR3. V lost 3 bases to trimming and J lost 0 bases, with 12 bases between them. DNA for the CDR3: TGTGCCAGCAGTTTCGTTGACAGGAGCTCCTACAATGAGCAGTTCTTC. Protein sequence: CASSFVDRSSYNEQFF.

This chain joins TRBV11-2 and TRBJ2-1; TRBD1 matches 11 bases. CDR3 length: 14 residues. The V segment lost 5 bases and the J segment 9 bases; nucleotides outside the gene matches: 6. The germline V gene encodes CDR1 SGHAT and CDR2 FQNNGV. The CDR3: CASSPGQGAGEQFF. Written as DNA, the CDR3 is TGTGCCAGCAGCCCCGGACAGGGGGCAGGTGAGCAGTTCTTC.

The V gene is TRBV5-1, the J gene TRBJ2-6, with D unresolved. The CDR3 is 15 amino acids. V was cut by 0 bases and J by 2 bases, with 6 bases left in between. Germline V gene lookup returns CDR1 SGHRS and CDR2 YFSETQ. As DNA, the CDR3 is TGCGCCAGCAGCTTGGCCCAGCCTGGGGCCAACGTCCTGACTTTC. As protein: CASSLAQPGANVLTF.

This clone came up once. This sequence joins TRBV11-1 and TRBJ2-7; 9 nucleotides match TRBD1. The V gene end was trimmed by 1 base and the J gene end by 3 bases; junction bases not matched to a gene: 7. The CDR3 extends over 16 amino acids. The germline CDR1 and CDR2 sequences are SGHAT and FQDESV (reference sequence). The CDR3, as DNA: TGTGCCAGCAGCTTAGTCCCCGGACAGGGGATCTACGAGCAGTACTTC. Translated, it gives CASSLVPGQGIYEQYF.

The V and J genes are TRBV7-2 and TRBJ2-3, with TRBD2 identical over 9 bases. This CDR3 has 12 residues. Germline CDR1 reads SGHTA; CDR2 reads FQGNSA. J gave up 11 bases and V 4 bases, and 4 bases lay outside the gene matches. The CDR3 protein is CASSYSGGEQYF. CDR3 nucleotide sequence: TGTGCCAGCAGCTATAGCGGGGGCGAGCAGTATTTT.

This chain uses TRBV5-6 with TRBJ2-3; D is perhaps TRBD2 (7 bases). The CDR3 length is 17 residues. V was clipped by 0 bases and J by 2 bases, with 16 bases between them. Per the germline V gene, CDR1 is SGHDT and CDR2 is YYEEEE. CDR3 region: CASSLAGTREDTDTQYF. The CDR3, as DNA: TGTGCCAGCAGCTTGGCCGGGACACGGGAGGACACAGATACGCAGTATTTT. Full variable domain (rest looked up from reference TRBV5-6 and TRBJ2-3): DAGVTQSPTHLIKTRGQQVTLRCSPKSGHDTVSWYQQALGQGPQFIFQYYEEEERQRGNFPDRFSGHQFPNYSSELNVNALLLGDSALYLCASSLAGTREDTDTQYFGPGTRLTVL.

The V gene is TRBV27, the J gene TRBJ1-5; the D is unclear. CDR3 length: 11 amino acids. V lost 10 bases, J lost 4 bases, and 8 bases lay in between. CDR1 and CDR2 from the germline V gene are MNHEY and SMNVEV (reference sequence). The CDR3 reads CAIGENQPQHF. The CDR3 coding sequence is TGTGCCATCGGGGAGAATCAGCCCCAGCATTTT.

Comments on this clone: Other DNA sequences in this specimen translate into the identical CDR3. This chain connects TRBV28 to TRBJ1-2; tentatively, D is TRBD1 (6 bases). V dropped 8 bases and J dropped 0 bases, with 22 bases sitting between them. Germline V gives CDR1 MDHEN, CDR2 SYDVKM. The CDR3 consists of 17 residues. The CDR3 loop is CASRGGGAYSTNYGYTF. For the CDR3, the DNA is TGTGCCAGCCGGGGGGGCGGGGCTTACTCGACTAACTATGGCTACACCTTC.

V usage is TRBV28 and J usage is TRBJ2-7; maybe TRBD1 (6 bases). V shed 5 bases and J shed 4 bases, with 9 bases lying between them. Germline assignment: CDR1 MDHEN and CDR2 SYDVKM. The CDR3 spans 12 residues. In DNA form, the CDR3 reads TGTGCCAGCAGTGGTCAGGGGTACGAGCAGTACTTC. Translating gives CASSGQGYEQYF.

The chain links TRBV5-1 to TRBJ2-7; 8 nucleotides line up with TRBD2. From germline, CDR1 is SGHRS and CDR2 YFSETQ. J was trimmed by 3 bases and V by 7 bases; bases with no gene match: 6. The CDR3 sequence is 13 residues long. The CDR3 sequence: CASRSGSGYEQYF. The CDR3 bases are TGCGCCAGCCGGAGCGGGAGTGGCTACGAGCAGTACTTC.

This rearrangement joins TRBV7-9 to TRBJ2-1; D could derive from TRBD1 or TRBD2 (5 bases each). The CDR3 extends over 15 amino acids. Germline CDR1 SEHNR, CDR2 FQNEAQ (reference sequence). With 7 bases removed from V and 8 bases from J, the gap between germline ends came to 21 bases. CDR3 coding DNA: TGTGCCAGCACCTCCCAACCAGGGTCCGGGGATGAGCAGTTCTTC. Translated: CASTSQPGSGDEQFF.

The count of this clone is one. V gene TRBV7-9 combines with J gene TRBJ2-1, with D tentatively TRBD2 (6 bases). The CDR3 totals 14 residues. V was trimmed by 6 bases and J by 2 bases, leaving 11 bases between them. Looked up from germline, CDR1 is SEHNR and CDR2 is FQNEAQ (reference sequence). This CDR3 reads CASRILATYNEQFF. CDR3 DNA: TGTGCCAGCAGGATCCTAGCGACCTACAATGAGCAGTTCTTC.

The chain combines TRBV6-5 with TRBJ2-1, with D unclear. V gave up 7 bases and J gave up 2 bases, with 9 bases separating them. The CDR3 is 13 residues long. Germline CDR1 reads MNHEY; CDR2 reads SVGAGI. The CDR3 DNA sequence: TGTGCCAGCACCCGGTACCCCTACAATGAGCAGTTCTTC. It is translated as CASTRYPYNEQFF.

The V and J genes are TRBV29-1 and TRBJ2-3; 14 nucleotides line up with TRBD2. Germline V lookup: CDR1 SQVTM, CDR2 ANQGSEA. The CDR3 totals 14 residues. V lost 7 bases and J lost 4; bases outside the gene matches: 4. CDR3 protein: CSGGLAGGPDTQYF. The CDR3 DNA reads TGCAGCGGCGGACTAGCGGGAGGTCCAGATACGCAGTATTTT.

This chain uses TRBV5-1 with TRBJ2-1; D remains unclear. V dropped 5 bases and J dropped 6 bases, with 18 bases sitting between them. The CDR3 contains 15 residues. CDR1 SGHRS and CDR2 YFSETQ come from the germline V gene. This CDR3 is CASRMVEAPSNEQFF. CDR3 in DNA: TGCGCCAGCAGAATGGTTGAAGCGCCCAGCAATGAGCAGTTCTTC.

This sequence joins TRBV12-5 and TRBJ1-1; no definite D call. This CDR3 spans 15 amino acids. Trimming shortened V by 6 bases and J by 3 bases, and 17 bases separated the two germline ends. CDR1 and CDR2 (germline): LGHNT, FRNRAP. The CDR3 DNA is TGTGCTAGTGGGCCGTCGCACTATTCGGACACTGAAGCTTTCTTT. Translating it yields CASGPSHYSDTEAFF.

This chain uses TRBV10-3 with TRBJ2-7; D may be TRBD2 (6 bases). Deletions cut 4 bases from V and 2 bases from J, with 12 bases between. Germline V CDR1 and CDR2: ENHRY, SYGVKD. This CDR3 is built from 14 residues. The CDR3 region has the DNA TGTGCCATCAGTGGGCCGGGAGAGGCCTACGAGCAGTACTTC. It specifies CAISGPGEAYEQYF.

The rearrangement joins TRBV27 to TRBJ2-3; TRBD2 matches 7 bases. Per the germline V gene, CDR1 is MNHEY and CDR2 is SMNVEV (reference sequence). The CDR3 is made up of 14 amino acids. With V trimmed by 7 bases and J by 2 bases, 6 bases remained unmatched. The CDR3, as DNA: TGTGCCAGCATGAGACTAGCTTTCACAGATACGCAGTATTTT. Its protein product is CASMRLAFTDTQYF.

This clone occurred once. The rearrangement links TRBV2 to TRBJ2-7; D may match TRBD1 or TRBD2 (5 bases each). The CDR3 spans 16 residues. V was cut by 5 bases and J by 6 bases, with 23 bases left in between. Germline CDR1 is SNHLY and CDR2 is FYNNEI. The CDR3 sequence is CASSLDAGAGWVEQYF. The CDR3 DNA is TGTGCCAGCAGTCTCGACGCCGGGGCTGGCTGGGTCGAGCAGTACTTC.

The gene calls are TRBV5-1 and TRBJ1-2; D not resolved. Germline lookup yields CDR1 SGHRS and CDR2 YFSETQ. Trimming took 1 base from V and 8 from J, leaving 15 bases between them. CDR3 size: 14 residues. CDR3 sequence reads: CASSLTAVLGGYTF. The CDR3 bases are TGCGCCAGCAGCTTGACAGCCGTCCTAGGGGGCTACACCTTC.

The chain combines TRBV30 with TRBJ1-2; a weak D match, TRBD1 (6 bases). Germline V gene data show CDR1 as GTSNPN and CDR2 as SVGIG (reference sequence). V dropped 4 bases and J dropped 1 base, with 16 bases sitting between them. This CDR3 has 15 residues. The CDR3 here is CAWTHGGGLNYGYTF. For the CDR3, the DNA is TGTGCCTGGACTCACGGAGGGGGGCTTAACTATGGCTACACCTTC.

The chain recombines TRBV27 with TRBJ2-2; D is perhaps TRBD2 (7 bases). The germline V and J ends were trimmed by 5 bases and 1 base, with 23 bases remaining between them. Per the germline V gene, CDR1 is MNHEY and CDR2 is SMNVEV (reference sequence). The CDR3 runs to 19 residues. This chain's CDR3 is CASSPWGLRASGNTGELFF. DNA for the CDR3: TGTGCCAGCAGTCCATGGGGGCTCCGGGCTAGCGGGAACACCGGGGAGCTGTTTTTT.

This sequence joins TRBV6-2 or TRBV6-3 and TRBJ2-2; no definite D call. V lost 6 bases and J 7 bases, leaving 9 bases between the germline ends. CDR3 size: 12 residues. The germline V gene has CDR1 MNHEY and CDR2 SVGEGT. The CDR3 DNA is TGTGCCAGCAGCCACGGCGGCGGGGAGCTGTTTTTT. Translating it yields CASSHGGGELFF.

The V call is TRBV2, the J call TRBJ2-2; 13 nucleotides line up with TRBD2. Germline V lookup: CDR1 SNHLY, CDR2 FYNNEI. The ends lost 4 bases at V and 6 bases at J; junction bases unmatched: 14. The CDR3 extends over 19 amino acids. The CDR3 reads CASSGRPGTSGTIPGELFF. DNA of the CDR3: TGTGCCAGCAGTGGACGGCCGGGGACTAGCGGGACCATCCCCGGGGAGCTGTTTTTT.